Sequencing of this TCR beta chain was carried out in a study of blood T cell repertoires in COVID-19 (dated by TCRdb to 2020 to 2022). General notes on the study: Collaborator samples came from the United States, Italy and Spain and covered acute and convalescent phases of COVID-19. The material from the prospective study consisted of cDNA or gDNA derived from T cells, B-cell-depleted T cells, or PBMCs. The dataset comprised deeply sampled blood TCRbeta repertoires from subjects exposed to, actively infected with, or recovered from COVID-19. The repertoires were released in a freely available public database meant as a resource for research on the immune response to SARS-CoV-2. Samples were obtained from the ongoing ImmuneRACE study (first 160 participants) and from about 1,300 subjects provided by 6 global collaborators. Sample metadata almost always included a de-identified subject ID, COVID-19 status, age in years and sex. Where available, HLA class I and class II types were obtained from metadata supplied by the sample provider rather than from assay-based typing. Findings and caveats that apply to the study as a whole: The quantity of clinical and demographic metadata differed by source and by participant and was supplied without curation.

Note on this clone: This receptor's antigen is unknown. No much larger clone exists at a distance of one base, and base qualities are not known.

V and J are trimmed by 5 bases and 2 bases, and the gene matches miss 3 bases of the junction. For CDR1 and CDR2, the germline V gene lists MNHEY and SVGAGI. Its CDR3 holds 14 amino acids, cysteine through phenylalanine. The sequence is cut down to CDR3 DNA, 42 bases in frame from base 1. The collaborating institutions used their own protocols to collect whole blood in K2EDTA tubes. Collaborator samples were shipped for TCRbeta analysis as frozen whole blood, isolated PBMCs, or DNA extracted from either sample type. TCRbeta CDR3 regions were amplified from genomic DNA using the immunoSEQ Assay, a bias-controlled multiplex PCR. The study's own analysis went as follows. Nucleated cell counts per sample were estimated from amplification of reference gene primers within the assay. Sequence reads were collapsed and filtered to measure the absolute abundance of every unique TCRbeta CDR3 rearrangement. Productive Simpson clonality was computed per sample as the square root of Simpson's diversity index over productive rearrangements. TCRdb took this table from immuneACCESS and kept in-frame rearrangements with V and J called. Such tables lack part of the clones; where checked against another copy, unresolved V genes explain under half of the gap, and the rest is unexplained. V and J calls and clone size are given by that table; D and trimming were obtained from the DNA. The sample data list around 62,000 clones, and around 89% of these were observed just once. In total, the top ten clones hold roughly 1.2% of the sample.

This chain joins TRBV6-5 to TRBJ1-3, with 7 middle bases fitting TRBD1. The source material was peripheral blood. This clonotype was obtained from a woman aged 55-75 years with acute or convalescent COVID-19. CDR3 protein: CASSRDRAGNTIYF. The DNA sequence is TGTGCCAGCAGTCGCGACAGGGCTGGAAACACCATATATTTT.